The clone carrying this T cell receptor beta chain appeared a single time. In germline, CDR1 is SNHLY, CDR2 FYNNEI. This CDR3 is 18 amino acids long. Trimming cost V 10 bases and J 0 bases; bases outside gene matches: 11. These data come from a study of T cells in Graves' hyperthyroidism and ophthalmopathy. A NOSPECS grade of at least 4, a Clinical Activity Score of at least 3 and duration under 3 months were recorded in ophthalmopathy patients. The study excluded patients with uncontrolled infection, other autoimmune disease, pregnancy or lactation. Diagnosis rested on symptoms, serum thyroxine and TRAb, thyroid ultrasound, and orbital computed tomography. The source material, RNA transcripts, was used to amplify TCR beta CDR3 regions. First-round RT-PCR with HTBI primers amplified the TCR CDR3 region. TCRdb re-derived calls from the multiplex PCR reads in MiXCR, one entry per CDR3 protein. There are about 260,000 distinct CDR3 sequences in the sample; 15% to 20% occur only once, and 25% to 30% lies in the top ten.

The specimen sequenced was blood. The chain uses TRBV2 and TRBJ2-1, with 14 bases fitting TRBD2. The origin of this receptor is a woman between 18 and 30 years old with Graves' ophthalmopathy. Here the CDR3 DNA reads TGTGCCATCACCGGGACTAGCGGGAGTAGGCTCTCCTACAATGAGCAGTTCTTC. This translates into CAITGTSGSRLSYNEQFF. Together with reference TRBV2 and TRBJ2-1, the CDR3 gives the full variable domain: EPEVTQTPSHQVTQMGQEVILRCVPISNHLYFYWYRQILGQKVEFLVSFYNNEISEKSEIFDDQFSVERPDGSNFTLKIRSTKLEDSAMYFCAITGTSGSRLSYNEQFFGPGTRLTVL.